Below are 12 T cell receptor beta chains sequenced from a single sample in a study of human T cells and chemical hapten exposure. Time point defined: patch test 3, about 24 weeks after DPC sensitization. Specified treatment: therapeutic diphenylcyclopropenone sensitization with weekly scalp DPC. Using its own MiXCR run on the RACE reads, TCRdb lists one record per CDR3 protein. In the table there are some 32,000 distinct CDR3 sequences, 5% to 6.5% of which are singletons. The input for sequencing was whole blood, taken in connection with sensitization to the hapten diphenylcyclopropenone (DPC). These receptors were taken from a man aged 25 to 40 with alopecia areata. Some clones in this sample may be carry-over from other donors' samples.

This clonotype has ten or more counts. The chain links TRBV30 to TRBJ1-2; D remains ambiguous. This CDR3 has 12 amino acids. Germline V lookup: CDR1 GTSNPN, CDR2 SVGIG (reference sequence). V lost 3 bases and J 6 bases, leaving 11 bases between the germline ends. Written as DNA, the CDR3 is TGTGCCTGGAGCGTCGGACTGGATGGCTACACCTTC. It codes for CAWSVGLDGYTF.

This clonotype was counted a few times. This chain links TRBV30 with TRBJ1-1; perhaps TRBD1 as D (5 bases). Germline V CDR1 and CDR2: GTSNPN, SVGIG (reference sequence). The CDR3 has 14 residues. The CDR3 coding sequence is TGTGCTTATTCCCAGGGAGAGATGAACACTGAAGCTTTCTTT. It specifies CAYSQGEMNTEAFF.

This clonotype showed up many times. The chain recombines TRBV3-1 with TRBJ2-1; 10 bases map to TRBD1. The CDR3 is made up of 15 amino acids. From germline, CDR1 is LGHDT and CDR2 YNNKEL (reference sequence). The trim removed 0 bases at V and 4 bases at J, leaving 0 bases unmatched. The DNA of the CDR3 is TGTGCCAGCAGCCAAGAGGGACAGGGGTACAATGAGCAGTTCTTC. This sequence encodes CASSQEGQGYNEQFF.

This clonotype was seen repeatedly, ten times or more. The junction does not match germline at one end; this may be a read error. The V and J genes are TRBV7-7 and TRBJ2-3; D tentatively fits TRBD1 or TRBD2 (5 bases each). CDR1 and CDR2 from the germline V gene are SSHAT and FNYEAQ (reference sequence). The CDR3 length is 14 residues. CDR3 region: CASSLGGQGDTQYF. The CDR3 nucleotides are TGTGCTAGCAGCTTAGGAGGCCAGGGAGATACGCAGTATTTT.

This clonotype occurred many times. The gene calls are TRBV12-3 or TRBV12-4 and TRBJ2-5; D is perhaps TRBD2 (7 bases). This CDR3 spans 16 amino acids. Trimming cost V 8 bases and J 2 bases, with 21 bases left between them. The CDR3 nucleotides are TGTGCCAGCGGTCCACCGGGGGCGGGGGTACAAGAGACCCAGTACTTC. Its translation: CASGPPGAGVQETQYF.

This clonotype was seen at least ten times. The J gene is TRBJ2-4, the V gene TRBV19; D not certain. Germline V gives CDR1 LNHDA, CDR2 SQIVND (reference sequence). Trimming took 7 bases from V and 5 from J, leaving 15 bases between them. The CDR3 totals 14 residues. The CDR3: CASTPRSSQNIQYF. CDR3 DNA: TGTGCCAGTACTCCGAGGAGTAGCCAAAACATTCAGTACTTC. Together with reference TRBV19 and TRBJ2-4, the CDR3 gives the full variable domain: DGGITQSPKYLFRKEGQNVTLSCEQNLNHDAMYWYRQDPGQGLRLIYYSQIVNDFQKGDIAEGYSVSREKKESFPLTVTSAQKNPTAFYLCASTPRSSQNIQYFGAGTRLSVL.

In its sample, this clonotype was seen many times. The J gene is TRBJ2-5, the V gene TRBV4-2, with TRBD2 matching over 15 bases. CDR3 length: 17 amino acids. V trimming: 4 bases; J trimming: 2 bases; junction bases outside the gene matches: 5. The germline CDR1 and CDR2 sequences are LGHNA and YNFKEQ. CDR3 sequence: CASSPGTSGGLQETQYF. CDR3 DNA: TGTGCCAGCAGCCCCGGGACTAGCGGGGGGCTTCAAGAGACCCAGTACTTC.

The table lists this clonotype with many counts. The chain joins TRBV12-3 or TRBV12-4 to TRBJ2-7; TRBD1 is a possible D gene (6 bases). This CDR3 has 12 amino acids. Trimming removed 6 bases at V and 2 bases at J, with 8 bases between. CDR3 DNA sequence: TGTGCCAGCAGCAGGGGTCCCTACGAGCAGTACTTC. This encodes CASSRGPYEQYF.

This clonotype was recorded many times. The chain couples TRBV5-4 to TRBJ1-6; D perhaps matches TRBD1 (5 bases). The CDR3 has 17 amino acids. Germline CDR1 is SGHNT and CDR2 is YYREEE (reference sequence). V was clipped by 1 base and J by 6 bases, with 17 bases between them. Here the CDR3 DNA reads TGTGCCAGCAGCTTGCTAAGGGGCGAGTGGGGTAATTCACCCCTCCACTTT. It yields the protein CASSLLRGEWGNSPLHF.

This clonotype came up many times. The chain employs TRBV12-3 or TRBV12-4 and TRBJ1-1; D gene unclear. The V gene lost 6 bases and the J gene lost 0 bases, with 5 bases spanning the gap. The CDR3 is 12 amino acids. The CDR3 reads CASRDLNTEAFF. CDR3 bases: TGTGCCAGCAGGGACCTGAACACTGAAGCTTTCTTT.

This clonotype was found many times. The gene calls are TRBV6-2 or TRBV6-3 and TRBJ2-5; the D is unclear. Germline-derived CDR1 and CDR2 are MNHEY and SVGEGT. CDR3 size: 14 residues. The V gene lost 2 bases and the J gene lost 0 bases, with 7 bases spanning the gap. The chain's CDR3 is CASSYVANQETQYF. The CDR3 region has the DNA TGTGCCAGCAGTTACGTTGCCAACCAAGAGACCCAGTACTTC.

The V call is TRBV12-3 or TRBV12-4, the J call TRBJ1-4; D not certain. This CDR3 spans 15 amino acids. V lost 0 bases and J lost 5, with 10 bases in between. This CDR3 is CASSLALAANEKLFF. As DNA, the CDR3 is TGTGCCAGCAGTTTAGCGCTAGCGGCAAATGAAAAACTGTTTTTT.